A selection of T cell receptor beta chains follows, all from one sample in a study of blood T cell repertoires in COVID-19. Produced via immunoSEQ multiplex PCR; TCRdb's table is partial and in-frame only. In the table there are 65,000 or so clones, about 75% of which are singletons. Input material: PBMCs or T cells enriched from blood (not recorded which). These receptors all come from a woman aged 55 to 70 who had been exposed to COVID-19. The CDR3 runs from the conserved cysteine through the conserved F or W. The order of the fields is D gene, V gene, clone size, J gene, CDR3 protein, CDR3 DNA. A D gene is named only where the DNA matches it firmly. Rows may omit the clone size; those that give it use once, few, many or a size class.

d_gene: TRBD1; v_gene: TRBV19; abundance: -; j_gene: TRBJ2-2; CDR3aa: CASTPDRGWTGELFF; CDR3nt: TGTGCCAGTACCCCGGACAGGGGTTGGACCGGGGAGCTGTTTTTT
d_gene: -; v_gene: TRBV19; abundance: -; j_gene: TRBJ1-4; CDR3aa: CASHDRSKTGYNEKLFF; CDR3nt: TGTGCCAGCCACGATAGATCGAAGACAGGTTATAATGAAAAACTGTTTTTT
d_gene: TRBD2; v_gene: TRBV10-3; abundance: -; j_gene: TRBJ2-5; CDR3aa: CAIGTSGGRRGAETQYF; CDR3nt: TGTGCCATCGGGACTAGCGGGGGGCGCCGGGGGGCAGAGACCCAGTACTTC
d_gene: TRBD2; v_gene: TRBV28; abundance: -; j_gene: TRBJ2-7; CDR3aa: CASRFFGGSNDEQYF; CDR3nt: TGTGCCAGCAGATTTTTTGGCGGGAGTAACGACGAGCAGTACTTC
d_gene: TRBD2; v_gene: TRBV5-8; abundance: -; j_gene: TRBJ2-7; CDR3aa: CASSSSGRAFTVEQYF; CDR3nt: TGTGCCAGCAGCTCTAGCGGGAGGGCCTTCACGGTCGAGCAGTACTTC
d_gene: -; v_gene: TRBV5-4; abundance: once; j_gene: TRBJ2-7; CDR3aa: CASSEGTVGEQYF; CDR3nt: TGTGCCAGCAGCGAGGGGACTGTTGGCGAGCAGTACTTC
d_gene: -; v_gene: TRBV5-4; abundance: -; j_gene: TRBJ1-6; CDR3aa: CASSLGSSYNSPLHF; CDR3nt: TGTGCCAGCAGCTTGGGCAGCTCCTATAATTCACCCCTCCACTTT
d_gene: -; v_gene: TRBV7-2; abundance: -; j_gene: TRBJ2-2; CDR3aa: CASRLGATGELFF; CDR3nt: TGTGCCAGCAGGCTAGGGGCCACCGGGGAGCTGTTTTTT
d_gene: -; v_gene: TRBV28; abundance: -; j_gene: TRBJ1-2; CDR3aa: CASSANGYTF; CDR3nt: TGTGCCAGCAGTGCGAATGGCTACACCTTC
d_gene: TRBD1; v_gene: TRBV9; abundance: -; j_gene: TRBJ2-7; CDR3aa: CASSGGGLSSYEQYF; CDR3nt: TGTGCCAGCAGCGGAGGGGGCCTAAGCTCCTACGAGCAGTACTTC
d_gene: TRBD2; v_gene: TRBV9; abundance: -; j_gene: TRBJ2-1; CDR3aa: CARSGGSGSANEQFF; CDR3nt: TGTGCCAGGAGTGGGGGTAGCGGGAGCGCAAATGAGCAGTTCTTC
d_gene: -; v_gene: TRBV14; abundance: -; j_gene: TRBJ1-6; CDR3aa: CASSQDRQTHLRSPLHF; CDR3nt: TGTGCCAGCAGCCAAGACCGACAGACCCACTTGAGGTCACCCCTCCACTTT
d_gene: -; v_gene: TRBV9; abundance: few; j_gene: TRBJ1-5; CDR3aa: CASSVGAGNQPQHF; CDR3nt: TGTGCCAGCAGCGTAGGTGCAGGCAATCAGCCCCAGCATTTT